This T cell receptor (beta chain) was recovered during a study of T cells after somatic rescue of genetic block. The V gene end was trimmed by 5 bases and the J gene end by 3 bases; junction bases not matched to a gene: 5. CDR1 SNHLY and CDR2 FYNNEI come from the germline V gene. The CDR3 is 14 residues long. Clones were read by immunoSEQ multiplex PCR, and TCRdb kept only the in-frame ones, dropping some. The table has around 100,000 clones, 80% to 95% seen once; the top ten hold more than 1.4%. Material: peripheral blood mononuclear cells (PBMCs). The TCR originated in a woman aged 18-29 years. J is TRBJ2-3 and V is TRBV2, with 7 bases fitting TRBD2. CDR3 residues: CASSSGGWTDTQYF. The DNA of the CDR3 is TGTGCCAGCAGTTCGGGGGGATGGACAGATACGCAGTATTTT.